The subject of this entry is one T cell receptor beta chain. The antigen remains undetermined. Measured with immunoSEQ multiplex PCR; TCRdb has only the in-frame clones, and not every one. Seen here are about 100,000 clones, roughly 90% observed once, and the top ten hold roughly 1%. The data are from a study of siplizumab effects on memory and regulatory T cells. Broader study findings: Naive or memory phenotype was unassignable for roughly 80-96% of proliferating CD4+ or CD8+ clones.

The CDR3 has 16 amino acids. The V and J ends lost 5 bases and 4 bases respectively, with 21 bases between them. Germline-derived CDR1 and CDR2 are LNHDA and SQIVND (reference sequence). Sequenced input: CD4+ T cells sorted from blood. This sequence was found in a human donor in good health. This chain connects TRBV19 to TRBJ2-7; perhaps TRBD2 as D (5 bases). The DNA for the CDR3 is TGTGCCAGTAGTCCCATAGGAAGAACTGAGGGATACGAGCAGTACTTC. This encodes CASSPIGRTEGYEQYF.